This record looks at one TCR beta chain sequence and its context. Its antigen is undetermined. This sample stems from a study of T cell responses to AZD1222 COVID-19 vaccine. For the study at large: Both about-4-week and about-12-week second-dose recipients were combined.

Sequencing was performed with immunoSEQ multiplex PCR; in TCRdb, only in-frame clones are kept and a portion is missing. The table includes 150,000 or so clones, about 91% detected once. Whole-study results and caveats: Spike was spanned by vaccine-associated CD4 TCRs, with dominance at 160-218 and 743-854. No day 14 peak samples; only post-peak repertoires were characterized.

The source is an adult in good health. Sequenced here: peripheral blood, sampled on day 0 of AZD1222 vaccination.

The CDR3 nucleotides are TGTGCCAGCAGTGTATATCCGTCCTATGGAGAAGACACCTTC. Amino acid sequence: CASSVYPSYGEDTF. The chain uses TRBV2 and TRBJ1-2; no clear D. The CDR3 runs to 14 residues. CDR1 is SNHLY, CDR2 FYNNEI, per germline. The germline V and J ends were trimmed by 4 bases and 12 bases, with 21 bases remaining between them.